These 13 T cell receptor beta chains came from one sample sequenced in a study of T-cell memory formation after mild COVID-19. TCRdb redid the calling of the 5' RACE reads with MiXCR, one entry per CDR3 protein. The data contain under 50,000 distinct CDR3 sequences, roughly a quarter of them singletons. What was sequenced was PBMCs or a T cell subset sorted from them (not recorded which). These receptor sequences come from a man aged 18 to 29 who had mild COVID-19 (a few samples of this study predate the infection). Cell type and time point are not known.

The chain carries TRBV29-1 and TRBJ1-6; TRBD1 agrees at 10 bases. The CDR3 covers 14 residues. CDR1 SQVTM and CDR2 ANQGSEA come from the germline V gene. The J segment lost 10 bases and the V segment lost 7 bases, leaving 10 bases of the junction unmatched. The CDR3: CSGWGTGVKSPLHF. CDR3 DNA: TGCAGCGGTTGGGGGACAGGGGTGAAATCACCCCTCCACTTT.

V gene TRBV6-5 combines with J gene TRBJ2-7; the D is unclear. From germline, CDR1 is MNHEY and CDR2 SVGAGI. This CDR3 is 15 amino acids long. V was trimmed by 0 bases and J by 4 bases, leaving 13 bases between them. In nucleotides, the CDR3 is TGTGCCAGCAGTTACTCGGGATCGGTAGTGTACGAGCAGTACTTC. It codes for CASSYSGSVVYEQYF.

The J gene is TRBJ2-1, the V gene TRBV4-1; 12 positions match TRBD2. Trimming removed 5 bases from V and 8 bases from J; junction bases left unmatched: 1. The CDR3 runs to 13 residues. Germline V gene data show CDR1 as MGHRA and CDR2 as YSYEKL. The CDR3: CASSWTSGDEQFF. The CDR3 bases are TGCGCCAGCAGCTGGACTAGCGGGGATGAGCAGTTCTTC.

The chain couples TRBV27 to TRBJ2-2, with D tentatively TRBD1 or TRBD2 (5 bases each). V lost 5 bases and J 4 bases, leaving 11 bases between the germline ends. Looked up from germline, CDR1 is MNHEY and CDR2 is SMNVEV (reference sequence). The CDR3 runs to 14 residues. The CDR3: CASSATGTTGELFF. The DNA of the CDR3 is TGTGCCAGCAGTGCCACCGGGACCACCGGGGAGCTGTTTTTT.

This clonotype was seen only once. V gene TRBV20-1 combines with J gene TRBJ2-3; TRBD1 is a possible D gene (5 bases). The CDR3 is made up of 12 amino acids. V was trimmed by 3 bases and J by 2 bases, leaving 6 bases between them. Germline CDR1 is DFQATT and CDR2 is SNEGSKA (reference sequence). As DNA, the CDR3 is TGCAGTGCTAGTGGGGCCACAGATACGCAGTATTTT. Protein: CSASGATDTQYF.

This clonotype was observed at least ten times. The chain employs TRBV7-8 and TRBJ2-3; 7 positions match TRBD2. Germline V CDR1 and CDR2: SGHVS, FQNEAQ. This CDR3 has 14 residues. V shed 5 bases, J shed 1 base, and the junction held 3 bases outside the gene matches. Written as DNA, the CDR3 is TGTGCCAGCAGCGCCCGGGGGGGCACAGATACGCAGTATTTT. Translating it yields CASSARGGTDTQYF.

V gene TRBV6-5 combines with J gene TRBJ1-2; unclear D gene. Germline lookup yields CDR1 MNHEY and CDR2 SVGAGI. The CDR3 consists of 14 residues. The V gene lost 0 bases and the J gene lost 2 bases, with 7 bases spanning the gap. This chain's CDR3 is CASSYSSVNYGYTF. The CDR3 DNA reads TGTGCCAGCAGTTACTCGTCGGTAAACTATGGCTACACCTTC.

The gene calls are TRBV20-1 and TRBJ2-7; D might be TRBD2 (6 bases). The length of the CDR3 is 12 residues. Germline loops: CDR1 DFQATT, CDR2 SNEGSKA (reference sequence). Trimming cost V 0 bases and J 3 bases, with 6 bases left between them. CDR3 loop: CSAREGGYEQYF. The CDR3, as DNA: TGCAGTGCTAGAGAGGGAGGCTACGAGCAGTACTTC.

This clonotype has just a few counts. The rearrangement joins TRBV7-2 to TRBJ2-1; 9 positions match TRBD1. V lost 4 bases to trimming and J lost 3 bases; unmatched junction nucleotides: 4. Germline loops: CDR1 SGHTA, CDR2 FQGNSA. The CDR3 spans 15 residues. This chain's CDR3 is CASSSWTGDYNEQFF. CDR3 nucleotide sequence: TGTGCCAGCAGCTCATGGACAGGGGACTACAATGAGCAGTTCTTC.

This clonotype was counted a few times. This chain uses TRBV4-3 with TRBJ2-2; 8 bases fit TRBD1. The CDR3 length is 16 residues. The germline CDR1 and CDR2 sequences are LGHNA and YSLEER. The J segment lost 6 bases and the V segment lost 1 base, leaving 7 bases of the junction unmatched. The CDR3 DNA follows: TGCGCCAGCAGCCAAGGGTCCAGGGGGCTCGCCGGGGAGCTGTTTTTT. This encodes CASSQGSRGLAGELFF.

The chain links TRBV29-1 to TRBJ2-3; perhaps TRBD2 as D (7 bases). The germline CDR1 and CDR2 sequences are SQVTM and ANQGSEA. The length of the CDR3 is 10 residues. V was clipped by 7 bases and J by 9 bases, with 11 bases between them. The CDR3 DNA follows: TGCAGCGGGGGGGGCCGGACGCAGTATTTT. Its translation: CSGGGRTQYF.

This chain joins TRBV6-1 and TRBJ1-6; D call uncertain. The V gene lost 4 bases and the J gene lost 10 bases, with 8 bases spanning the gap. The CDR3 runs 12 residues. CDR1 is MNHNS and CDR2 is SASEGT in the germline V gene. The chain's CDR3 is CASSVGFSPLHF. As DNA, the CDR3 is TGTGCCAGCAGTGTGGGGTTCTCACCCCTCCACTTT.

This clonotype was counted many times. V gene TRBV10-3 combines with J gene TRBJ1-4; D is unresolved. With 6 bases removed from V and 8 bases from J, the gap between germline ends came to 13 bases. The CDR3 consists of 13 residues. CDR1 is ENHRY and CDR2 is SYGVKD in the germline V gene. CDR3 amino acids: CAIRPGTGEKLFF. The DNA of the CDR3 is TGTGCCATCAGGCCGGGAACGGGGGAAAAACTGTTTTTT.